This is a list of T cell receptor beta chains from one sample in a study of shared T cell receptors in the human thymus. Data came from immunoSEQ multiplex PCR; TCRdb stores just in-frame clones and leaves some out. This sample carries hundreds of thousands of clones, around 87% of them seen once, and the ten largest clones take roughly 0.0086%. These data were likewise used in another study, on human thymus T cells.

Sample: thymocytes. These receptors were collected from a boy younger than two with a congenital heart defect. CDR3s include the opening cysteine and the closing phenylalanine or tryptophan. A D gene is named only where the DNA matches it firmly. Size values are once, few and many counts, or a class for expanded clones, and some rows have none.

v_call	j_call	clone_size	d_call	cdr3_nt	cdr3_aa
TRBV6-1	TRBJ2-7	-	TRBD2	TGTGCCAGCAGTGTACCGGGACTAGCGGGAGGTCTCTACGAGCAGTACTTC	CASSVPGLAGGLYEQYF
TRBV6-5	TRBJ1-2	-	-	TGTGCCAGCAGTTACCGCAGGTTGGCCAACTATGGCTACACCTTC	CASSYRRLANYGYTF
TRBV5-4	TRBJ2-1	-	-	TGTGCCAGCAGCTTTTTTCAACGACTAGTCTCCTACAATGAGCAGTTCTTC	CASSFFQRLVSYNEQFF
TRBV6-1	TRBJ1-4	-	TRBD1	TGTGCCAGCAGTTGGACAGGAACTAATGAAAAACTGTTTTTT	CASSWTGTNEKLFF
TRBV19	TRBJ2-3	-	-	TGTGCCAGTAGTATCAACGGGAGCACAGATACGCAGTATTTT	CASSINGSTDTQYF
TRBV7-2	TRBJ1-5	-	-	TGTGCCAGCAGCTCCCTAACAGGGACGAGGCCCCAGCCCCAGCATTTT	CASSSLTGTRPQPQHF
TRBV11-2	TRBJ2-7	-	-	TGTGCCAGCGGGTGGGTGGAGCGCGAGCAGTACTTC	CASGWVEREQYF
TRBV28	TRBJ2-3	-	TRBD2	TGTGCCAGCAGTTTTGGGGCGGGGGGAACAGATACGCAGTATTTT	CASSFGAGGTDTQYF
TRBV4-2	TRBJ2-7	-	-	TGTGCCAGCAGCCATACGGGGTCCGAGCAGTACTTC	CASSHTGSEQYF
TRBV6-6	TRBJ2-1	once	TRBD1	TGTGCCAGCAACCCGGGACAGGGGATTGGCAATGAGCAGTTCTTC	CASNPGQGIGNEQFF
TRBV18	TRBJ2-2	-	TRBD2	TGTGCCAGCTCACCCGTAGCGGGCACGAACACCGGGGAGCTGTTTTTT	CASSPVAGTNTGELFF
TRBV7-6	TRBJ2-7	few	-	TGTGCCAGCAGCCCCGATAGGGGCACAGGAAACTCCTACGAGCAGTACTTC	CASSPDRGTGNSYEQYF
TRBV5-4	TRBJ2-1	once	TRBD1	TGTGCCAGCAGGGTAGGGGGCTCGGGGTCCTACAATGAGCAGTTCTTC	CASRVGGSGSYNEQFF
TRBV7-8	TRBJ2-7	once	-	TGTGCCAGCAGCCACATCTGGCTAGACGCCAGACCCGCTTTATCCGAGCAGTACTTC	CASSHIWLDARPALSEQYF
TRBV11-2	TRBJ2-5	-	-	TGTGCCAGCAGCTTAAACGGGTACCAAGAGACCCAGTACTTC	CASSLNGYQETQYF
TRBV14	TRBJ2-3	-	-	TGTGCCAGCAGCCAAGAATCCCCGCTAGCGAGAACAGATACGCAGTATTTT	CASSQESPLARTDTQYF
TRBV6-6	TRBJ2-7	once	TRBD1	TGTGCCAGCAGTAAGACAGGGGCGGGAAACTACGAGCAGTACTTC	CASSKTGAGNYEQYF
TRBV4-3	TRBJ2-7	-	-	TGCGCCAGCAGCCAAGATCAGGGGCAGCTCCGCGGCGAGCAGTACTTC	CASSQDQGQLRGEQYF
TRBV7-6	TRBJ2-3	-	TRBD1	TGTGCCAGCAGCTCTATCAGGGGGCAGACAGATACGCAGTATTTT	CASSSIRGQTDTQYF
TRBV29-1	TRBJ2-1	-	-	TGCAGCGTTGAAGGGGCGGGGGCCCCGCTTGAGCAGTTCTTC	CSVEGAGAPLEQFF
TRBV27	TRBJ2-7	few	-	TGTGCCAGCAGGCCTACGGTCCTCGACGAGCAGTACTTC	CASRPTVLDEQYF
TRBV2	TRBJ2-1	-	TRBD2	TGTGCCAGCACGACGCTAGCGGGTAATAACAATGAGCAGTTCTTC	CASTTLAGNNNEQFF
TRBV19	TRBJ2-7	-	-	TGTGCCAGTAGTGGGCAACAGGGTTCCCCTCCCTACGAGCAGTACTTC	CASSGQQGSPPYEQYF
TRBV27	TRBJ2-5	-	TRBD2	TGTGCCAGCACCTCGACTAGCGGGAGAGGAGAGACCCAGTACTTC	CASTSTSGRGETQYF
TRBV2	TRBJ2-6	-	TRBD1	TGTGCCAGCAGTGGGGACAGGTGGACTGGGGCCAACGTCCTGACTTTC	CASSGDRWTGANVLTF
TRBV4-2	TRBJ1-6	-	-	TGTGCCAGCAGCCAAGACTCCAAAGAGCCAGGCAATTCACCCCTCCACTTT	CASSQDSKEPGNSPLHF
TRBV28	TRBJ2-1	-	TRBD2	TGTGCCAGCATTGGGGGGCCGGGTGGACTAGCGGTGGAATACAATGAGCAGTTCTTC	CASIGGPGGLAVEYNEQFF
TRBV28	TRBJ2-1	few	TRBD2	TGTGCCAGCAGTTTAAGTGGACTAGCGGGGGGACCCTACAATGAGCAGTTCTTC	CASSLSGLAGGPYNEQFF
TRBV5-1	TRBJ2-1	-	TRBD2	TGCGCCAGCAGCTTCCTGGTTAGCGGGAGTTACCTGAGCTCCTACAATGAGCAGTTCTTC	CASSFLVSGSYLSSYNEQFF
TRBV28	TRBJ2-7	once	-	TGTGCCAGCAGTTTACCAGGTTCTGGTTACGAGCAGTACTTC	CASSLPGSGYEQYF
TRBV29-1	TRBJ1-4	-	-	TGCAGCGTCGAGGTCCCGGCGTGGCAGGGGAGTGAAAAACTGTTTTTT	CSVEVPAWQGSEKLFF
TRBV5-1	TRBJ2-1	-	TRBD2	TGCGCCAGCAGCTTCCCCGGGACTAGCGCGGTTGAGCAGTTCTTC	CASSFPGTSAVEQFF
TRBV27	TRBJ2-7	-	TRBD2	TGTGCCAGCAGTTTGATAGCGGGGCCCCTCTACGAGCAGTACTTC	CASSLIAGPLYEQYF
TRBV4-3	TRBJ2-3	-	-	TGCGCCAGCAGCCAAGACCCGAGGGGGGGAGTTACAGATACGCAGTATTTT	CASSQDPRGGVTDTQYF
TRBV6-5	TRBJ2-5	-	TRBD2	TGTGCCAGCAGTTACGAGCGGGGGGGCCGGGGAGAGACCCAGTACTTC	CASSYERGGRGETQYF
TRBV29-1	TRBJ2-4	-	TRBD1	TGCAGCGTTGTTCTGGGACAGCTAGCCAAAAACATTCAGTACTTC	CSVVLGQLAKNIQYF
TRBV5-6	TRBJ1-6	-	-	TGTGCCAGCAGCTTGGGCCGGACAGAAAGTAATTCACCCCTCCACTTT	CASSLGRTESNSPLHF
TRBV27	TRBJ1-6	-	TRBD1	TGTGCCAGCAGTTCCGGGACAGGCAGCTCCTATAATTCACCCCTCCACTTT	CASSSGTGSSYNSPLHF
TRBV7-2	TRBJ1-2	-	TRBD1	TGTGCCAGCAGCCCGAACAGGGGAGGTGGCTACACCTTC	CASSPNRGGGYTF
TRBV6-1	TRBJ2-7	once	TRBD1	TGTGCCAGCAGTGAACCCGGACAGGATAATCCCTACGAGCAGTACTTC	CASSEPGQDNPYEQYF
TRBV5-4	TRBJ2-7	-	-	TGTGCCAGCAGCTCGACGACAGCTCACGCCTACGAGCAGTACTTC	CASSSTTAHAYEQYF
TRBV9	TRBJ2-3	-	TRBD2	TGTGCCAGCAGCGTCGGGGGACTACCCACAGATACGCAGTATTTT	CASSVGGLPTDTQYF
TRBV9	TRBJ1-2	-	-	TGTGCCAGCAGCGTAGGCGGGCCTCTCGGCTATGGCTACACCTTC	CASSVGGPLGYGYTF
TRBV15	TRBJ2-7	-	TRBD1	TGTGCCACCAGCAGAGATCCTGGACAGGGGACATCCTACGAGCAGTACTTC	CATSRDPGQGTSYEQYF
TRBV11-2	TRBJ2-1	-	-	TGTGCCAGCAGCTCTAGGGGAACTGGAGGGGATCCCTCCTACAATGAGCAGTTCTTC	CASSSRGTGGDPSYNEQFF
TRBV14	TRBJ2-1	-	TRBD2	TGTGCCAGCAGCTACCAGCGGGAGGGCCGCAATGAGCAGTTCTTC	CASSYQREGRNEQFF
TRBV28	TRBJ2-3	-	TRBD2	TGTGCCAGCAGTTTTCGGCGGGAGGGGGGCACAGATACGCAGTATTTT	CASSFRREGGTDTQYF
TRBV7-2	TRBJ2-5	-	TRBD2	TGTGCCAGCAGCTTCCGGGGGGTGGGCCAGTACTTC	CASSFRGVGQYF
TRBV27	TRBJ2-5	-	TRBD2	TGTGCCAGCAGCCGACGGGGGGGCATTGAGACCCAGTACTTC	CASSRRGGIETQYF
TRBV7-8	TRBJ2-5	-	-	TGTGCCAGCAGCTTCATGGTTTTGGGCGAGACCCAGTACTTC	CASSFMVLGETQYF
TRBV5-1	TRBJ1-4	-	-	TGCGCCAGCAGCTTGGCGGGATCGATAAACTACGCTGAAAAACTGTTTTTT	CASSLAGSINYAEKLFF
TRBV6-5	TRBJ1-4	-	TRBD1	TGTGCCAGCAGTCCTCGGGACAGGGCTGAAAAACTGTTTTTT	CASSPRDRAEKLFF
TRBV6-5	TRBJ1-1	-	TRBD1	TGTGCCAGCAGTTACACAGGGGGGAACACTGAAGCTTTCTTT	CASSYTGGNTEAFF
TRBV5-1	TRBJ2-6	-	TRBD1	TGCGCCAGCAGCTTGGGGGACAGCACCTTCTCTGGGGCCAACGTCCTGACTTTC	CASSLGDSTFSGANVLTF
TRBV4-3	TRBJ1-5	once	-	TGCGCCAGCAGCCAAGACCTGCCAGTTAATAGCAATCAGCCCCAGCATTTT	CASSQDLPVNSNQPQHF
TRBV7-2	TRBJ2-1	-	-	TGTGCCAGCAGCTTTAGGGGCCGTTACAATGAGCAGTTCTTC	CASSFRGRYNEQFF